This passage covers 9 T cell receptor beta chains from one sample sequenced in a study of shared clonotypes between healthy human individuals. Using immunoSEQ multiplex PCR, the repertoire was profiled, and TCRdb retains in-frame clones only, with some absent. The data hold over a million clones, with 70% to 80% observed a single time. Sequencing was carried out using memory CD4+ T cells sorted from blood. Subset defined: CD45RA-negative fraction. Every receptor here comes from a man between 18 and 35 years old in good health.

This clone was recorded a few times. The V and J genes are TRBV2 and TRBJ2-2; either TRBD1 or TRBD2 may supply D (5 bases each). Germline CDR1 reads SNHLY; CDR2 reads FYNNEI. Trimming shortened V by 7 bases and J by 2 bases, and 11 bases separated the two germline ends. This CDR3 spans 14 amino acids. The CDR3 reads CASTGDLNTGELFF. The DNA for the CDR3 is TGTGCCAGCACCGGGGACCTAAACACCGGGGAGCTGTTTTTT.

In DNA form, the CDR3 reads TGTGCCAGCAGCCTCCGGGCTAGCGACACCGGGGAGCTGTTTTTT. Translation: CASSLRASDTGELFF. The chain is built from TRBV7-2 and TRBJ2-2, with D possibly being TRBD2 (6 bases). Between the trimmed V and J ends, which lost 5 bases and 3 bases, there was a span of 13 bases. Germline CDR1 SGHTA, CDR2 FQGNSA. This CDR3 is 15 amino acids long.

The CDR3 DNA sequence: TGTGCTAGTGGCCCCCGGGTAGAGACCCAGTACTTC. Protein: CASGPRVETQYF. The chain carries TRBV12-5 and TRBJ2-5; no clear D gene. This CDR3 is built from 12 residues. Trimming left V 6 bases short and J 4 bases short, with 9 bases between. Per the germline V gene, CDR1 is LGHNT and CDR2 is FRNRAP.

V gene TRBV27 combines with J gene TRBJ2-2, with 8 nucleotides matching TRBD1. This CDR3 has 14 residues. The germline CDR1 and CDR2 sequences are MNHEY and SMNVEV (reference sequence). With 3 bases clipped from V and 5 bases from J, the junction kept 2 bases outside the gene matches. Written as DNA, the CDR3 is TGTGCCAGCAGTTTTACAGGGGGGACCGGGGAGCTGTTTTTT. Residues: CASSFTGGTGELFF.

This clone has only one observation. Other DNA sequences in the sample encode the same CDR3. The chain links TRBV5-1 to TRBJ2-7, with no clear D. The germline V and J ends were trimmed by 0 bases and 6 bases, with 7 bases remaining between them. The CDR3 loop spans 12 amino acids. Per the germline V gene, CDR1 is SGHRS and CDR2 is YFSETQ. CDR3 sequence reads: CASSLVGREQYF. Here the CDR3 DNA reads TGCGCCAGCAGCTTGGTGGGTCGCGAGCAGTACTTC.

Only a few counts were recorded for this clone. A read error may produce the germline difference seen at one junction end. Written as DNA, the CDR3 is TGTGCTAGCAGCCCGGACAGCCAAAGCACAGATACGCAGTATTTT. Translated: CASSPDSQSTDTQYF. This chain connects TRBV7-7 to TRBJ2-3; tentative D call: TRBD1 (6 bases). CDR1 and CDR2 from the germline V gene are SSHAT and FNYEAQ (reference sequence). CDR3 size: 15 residues.

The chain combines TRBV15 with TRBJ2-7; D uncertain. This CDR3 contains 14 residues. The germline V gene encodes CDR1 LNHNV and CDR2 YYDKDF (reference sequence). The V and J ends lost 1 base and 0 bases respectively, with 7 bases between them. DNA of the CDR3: TGTGCCACCAGCAGAGCACAGATCTCCTACGAGCAGTACTTC. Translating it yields CATSRAQISYEQYF. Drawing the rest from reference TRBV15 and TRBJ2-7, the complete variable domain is DAMVIQNPRYQVTQFGKPVTLSCSQTLNHNVMYWYQQKSSQAPKLLFHYYDKDFNNEADTPDNFQSRRPNTSFCFLDIRSPGLGDTAMYLCATSRAQISYEQYFGPGTRLTVT.

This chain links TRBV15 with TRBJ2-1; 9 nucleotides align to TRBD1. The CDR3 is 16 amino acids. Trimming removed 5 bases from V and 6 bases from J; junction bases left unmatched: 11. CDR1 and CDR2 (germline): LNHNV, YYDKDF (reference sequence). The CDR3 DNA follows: TGTGCCACCAGCGGACCTACCGGGACAGGGACCAATGAGCAGTTCTTC. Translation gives CATSGPTGTGTNEQFF.

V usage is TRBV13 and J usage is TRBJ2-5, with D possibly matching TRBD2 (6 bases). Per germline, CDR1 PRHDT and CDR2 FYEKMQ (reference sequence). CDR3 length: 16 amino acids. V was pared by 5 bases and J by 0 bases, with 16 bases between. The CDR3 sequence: CASSETRTKNQETQYF. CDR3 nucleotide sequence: TGTGCCAGCAGCGAAACTCGGACTAAGAACCAAGAGACCCAGTACTTC.